This T cell receptor (beta chain) is drawn from a study of early T cells in non-severe SARS-CoV-2 infection. As for the study in general: Unsorted whole blood bulk RNA was sequenced, with unpaired chains.

The TCR library protocol attached unique molecular identifiers to the individual cDNA molecules. TCRdb analysed the 5' RACE reads with MiXCR anew, one entry per CDR3 protein. The table lists tens of thousands of distinct CDR3 sequences, about 5.7% of them singletons. The CDR3 has 14 residues. Unmatched junction bases numbered 7, after V lost 3 bases and J lost 8 bases. Germline CDR1 is LGHDT and CDR2 is YNNKEL (reference sequence). Findings and caveats of the study: There was a bias toward anti-spike CD8 responses in VDJdb matching, which missed private and CD4 specificities.

This clonotype was seen at least ten times. What it binds is not known. This sequence joins TRBV3-1 and TRBJ2-1, with 7 bases matching TRBD2. Material: whole blood. The origin of this receptor is an adult who was a healthcare worker with PCR-confirmed SARS-CoV-2 infection or an uninfected control (not recorded which). This CDR3 reads CASSQSRLADEQFF. The CDR3 DNA reads TGTGCCAGCAGCCAGTCGAGACTAGCCGATGAGCAGTTCTTC.